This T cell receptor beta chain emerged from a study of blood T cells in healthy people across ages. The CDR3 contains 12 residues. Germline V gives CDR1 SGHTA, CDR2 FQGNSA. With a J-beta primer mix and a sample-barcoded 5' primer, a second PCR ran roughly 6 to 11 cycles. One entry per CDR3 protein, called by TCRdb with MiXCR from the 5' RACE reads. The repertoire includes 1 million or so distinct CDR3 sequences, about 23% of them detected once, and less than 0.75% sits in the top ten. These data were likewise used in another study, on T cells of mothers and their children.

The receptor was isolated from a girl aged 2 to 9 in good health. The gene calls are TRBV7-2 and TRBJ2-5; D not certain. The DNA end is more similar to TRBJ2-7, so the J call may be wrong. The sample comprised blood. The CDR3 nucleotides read TGTGCCAGCAGCTCCCTAGTCAACGAGCAGTACTTC. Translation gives CASSSLVNEQYF.